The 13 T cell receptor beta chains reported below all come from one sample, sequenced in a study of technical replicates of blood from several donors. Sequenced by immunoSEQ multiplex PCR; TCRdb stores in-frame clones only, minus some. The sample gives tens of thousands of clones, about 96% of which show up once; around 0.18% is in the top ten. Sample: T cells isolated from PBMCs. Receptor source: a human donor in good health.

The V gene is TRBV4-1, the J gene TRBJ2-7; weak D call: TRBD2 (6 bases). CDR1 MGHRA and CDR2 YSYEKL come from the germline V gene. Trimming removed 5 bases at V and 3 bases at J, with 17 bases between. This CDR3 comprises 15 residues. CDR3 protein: CASSADGGSHYEQYF. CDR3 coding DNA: TGCGCCAGCAGCGCCGATGGAGGGTCCCACTACGAGCAGTACTTC.

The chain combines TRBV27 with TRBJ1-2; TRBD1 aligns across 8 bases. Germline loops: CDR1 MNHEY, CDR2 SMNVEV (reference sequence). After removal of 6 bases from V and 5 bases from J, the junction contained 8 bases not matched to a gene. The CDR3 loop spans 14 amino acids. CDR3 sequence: CASSPDRVLYGYTF. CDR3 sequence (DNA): TGTGCCAGCAGCCCGGACAGGGTCCTATATGGCTACACCTTC.

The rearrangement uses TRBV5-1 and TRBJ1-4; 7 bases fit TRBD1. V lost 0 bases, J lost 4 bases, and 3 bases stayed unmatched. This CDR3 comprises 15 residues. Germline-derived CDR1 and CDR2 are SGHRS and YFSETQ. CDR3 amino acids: CASSLEGANNEKLFF. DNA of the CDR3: TGCGCCAGCAGCTTGGAGGGGGCGAATAATGAAAAACTGTTTTTT. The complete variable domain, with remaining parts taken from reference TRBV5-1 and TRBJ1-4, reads KAGVTQTPRYLIKTRGQQVTLSCSPISGHRSVSWYQQTPGQGLQFLFEYFSETQRNKGNFPGRFSGRQFSNSRSEMNVSTLELGDSALYLCASSLEGANNEKLFFGSGTQLSVL.

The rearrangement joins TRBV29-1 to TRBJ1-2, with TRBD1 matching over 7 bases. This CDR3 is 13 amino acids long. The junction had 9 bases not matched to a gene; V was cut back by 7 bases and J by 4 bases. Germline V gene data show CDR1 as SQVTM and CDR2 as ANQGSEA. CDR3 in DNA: TGCAGCGCCCAGACAGGGTTGACCTATGGCTACACCTTC. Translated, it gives CSAQTGLTYGYTF.

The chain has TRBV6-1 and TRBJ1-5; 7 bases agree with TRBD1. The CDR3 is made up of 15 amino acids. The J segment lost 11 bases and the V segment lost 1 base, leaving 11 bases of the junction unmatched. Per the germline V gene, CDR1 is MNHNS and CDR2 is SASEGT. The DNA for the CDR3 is TGTGCCAGCAGTGAAGTGAGTCAGGGGGGTAGGGCCCAGCATTTT. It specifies CASSEVSQGGRAQHF.

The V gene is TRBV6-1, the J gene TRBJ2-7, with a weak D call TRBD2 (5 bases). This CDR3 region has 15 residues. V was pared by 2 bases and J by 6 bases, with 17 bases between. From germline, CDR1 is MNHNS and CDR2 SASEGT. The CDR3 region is CASSERVGSRLEQYF. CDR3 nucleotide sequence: TGTGCCAGCAGTGAAAGGGTAGGGAGTAGGCTCGAGCAGTACTTC.

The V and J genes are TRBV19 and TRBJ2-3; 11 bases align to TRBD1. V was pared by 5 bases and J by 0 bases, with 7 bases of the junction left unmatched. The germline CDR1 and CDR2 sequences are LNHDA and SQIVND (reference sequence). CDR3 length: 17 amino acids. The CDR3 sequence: CASSFPGQGVSTDTQYF. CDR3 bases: TGTGCCAGTAGTTTTCCGGGACAGGGGGTCAGCACAGATACGCAGTATTTT.

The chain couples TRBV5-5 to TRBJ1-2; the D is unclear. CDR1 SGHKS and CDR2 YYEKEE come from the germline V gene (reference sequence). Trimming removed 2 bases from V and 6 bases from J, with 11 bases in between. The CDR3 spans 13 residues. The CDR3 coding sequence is TGTGCCAGCAGCTTAGGAGGCGGGAATGGCTACACCTTC. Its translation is CASSLGGGNGYTF.

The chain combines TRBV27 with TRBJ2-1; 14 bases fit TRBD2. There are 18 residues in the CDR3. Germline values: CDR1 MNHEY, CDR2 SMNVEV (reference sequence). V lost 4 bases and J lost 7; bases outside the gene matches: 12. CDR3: CASSSGRVTSGGANEQFF. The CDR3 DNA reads TGTGCCAGCAGTTCTGGACGCGTGACTAGCGGGGGGGCGAATGAGCAGTTCTTC.

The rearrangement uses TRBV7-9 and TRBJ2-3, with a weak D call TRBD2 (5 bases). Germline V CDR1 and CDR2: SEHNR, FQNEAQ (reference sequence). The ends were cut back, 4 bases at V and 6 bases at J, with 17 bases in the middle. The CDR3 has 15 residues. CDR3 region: CASSWVGEFADTQYF. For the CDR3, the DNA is TGTGCCAGCAGCTGGGTTGGGGAGTTTGCGGATACGCAGTATTTT. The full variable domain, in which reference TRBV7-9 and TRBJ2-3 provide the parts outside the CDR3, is DTGVSQNPRHKITKRGQNVTFRCDPISEHNRLYWYRQTLGQGPEFLTYFQNEAQLEKSRLLSDRFSAERPKGSFSTLEIQRTEQGDSAMYLCASSWVGEFADTQYFGPGTRLTVL.

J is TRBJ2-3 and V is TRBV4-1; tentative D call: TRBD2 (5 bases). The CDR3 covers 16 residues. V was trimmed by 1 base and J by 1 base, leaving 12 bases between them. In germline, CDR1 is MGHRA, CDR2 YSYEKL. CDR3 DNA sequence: TGCGCCAGCAGCCAAGGAAGGCTAGCTCGCACAGATACGCAGTATTTT. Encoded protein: CASSQGRLARTDTQYF.

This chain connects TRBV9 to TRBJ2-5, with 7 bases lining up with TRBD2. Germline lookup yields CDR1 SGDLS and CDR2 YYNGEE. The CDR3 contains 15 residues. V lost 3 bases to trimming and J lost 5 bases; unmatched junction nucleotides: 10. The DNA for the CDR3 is TGTGCCAGCAGCGGATCCGGACTAGTCCGTGAGACCCAGTACTTC. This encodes CASSGSGLVRETQYF.

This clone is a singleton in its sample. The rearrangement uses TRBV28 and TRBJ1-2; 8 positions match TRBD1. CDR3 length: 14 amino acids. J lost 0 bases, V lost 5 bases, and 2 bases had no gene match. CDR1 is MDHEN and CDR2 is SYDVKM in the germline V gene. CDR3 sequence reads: CASSKQGANYGYTF. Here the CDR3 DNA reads TGTGCCAGCAGTAAACAGGGGGCTAACTATGGCTACACCTTC.